This T cell receptor beta chain comes out of a study of blood T cell repertoires in COVID-19. Across the whole study: Collection of acute and convalescent COVID-19 samples took place in the United States, Italy and Spain.

TCRdb's copy holds only in-frame clones and misses some; the assay was immunoSEQ multiplex PCR. The sample yields about 140,000 clones, around 88% seen once. V lost 6 bases to trimming and J lost 2 bases; unmatched junction nucleotides: 4. The CDR3 contains 14 residues. CDR1 and CDR2 (germline): MNHEY, SVGAGI. Sequencing was carried out using peripheral blood. J is TRBJ2-5 and V is TRBV6-5, with TRBD2 matching 9 bases. This TCR was recovered from a human donor in a cohort sampled during active COVID-19. The chain's CDR3 is CASRLAGEQETQYF. The CDR3 DNA is TGTGCCAGCAGACTAGCGGGTGAGCAAGAGACCCAGTACTTC.